The sequence of this T cell receptor (beta chain) was determined in a study of beta chain features in type 1 diabetes. The CDR3 loop spans 17 amino acids. The V and J ends lost 5 bases and 5 bases, in that order; junction bases with no gene match: 15. Germline V lookup: CDR1 SGHAT, CDR2 FQNNGV. cDNA synthesis used the whole RNA isolate, giving expressed TCRB sequences. TCRdb's table, derived via immunoSEQ multiplex PCR, lists solely in-frame clones and lacks some. This sample has tens of thousands of clones; about a third occur once, and the top ten carry about 0.48%. Source material: stem cell memory CD4+ T cells from blood. The TCR was taken from a young woman in good health. V is TRBV11-2 and J is TRBJ2-5; TRBD2 matches 9 bases. The CDR3 loop is CASSPEGSGRPWETQYF. In nucleotides, the CDR3 is TGTGCCAGCAGCCCTGAGGGTAGCGGGAGACCGTGGGAGACCCAGTACTTC.